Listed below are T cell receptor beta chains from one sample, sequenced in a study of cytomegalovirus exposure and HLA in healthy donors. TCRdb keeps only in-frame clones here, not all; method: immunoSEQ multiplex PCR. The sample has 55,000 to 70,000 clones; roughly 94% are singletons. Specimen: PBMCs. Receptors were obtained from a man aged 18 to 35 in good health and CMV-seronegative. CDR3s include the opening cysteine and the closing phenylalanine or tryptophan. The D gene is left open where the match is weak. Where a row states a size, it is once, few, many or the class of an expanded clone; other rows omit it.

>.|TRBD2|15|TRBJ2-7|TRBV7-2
TGTGCCAGCAGCTTAAACCTAGCGGGAGCATACGAGCAGTACTTC
CASSLNLAGAYEQYF
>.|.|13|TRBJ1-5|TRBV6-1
TGTGCCAGCAGACAGTTAAGCAATCAGCCCCAGCATTTT
CASRQLSNQPQHF
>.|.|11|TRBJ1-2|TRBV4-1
TGCGCCAGCAGCCCCAGGAACGGCTACACCTTC
CASSPRNGYTF
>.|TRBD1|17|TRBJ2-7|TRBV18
TGTGCCAGCTCACCGACGGGACAGGGTTCAGGCAATTACGAGCAGTACTTC
CASSPTGQGSGNYEQYF
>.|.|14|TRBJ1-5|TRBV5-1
TGCGCCAGCAGCCTGTCAGGGGCAAATCAGCCCCAGCATTTT
CASSLSGANQPQHF
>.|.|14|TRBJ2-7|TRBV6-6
TGTGCCAGCAGACAACAGGGCCCCTCCTACGAGCAGTACTTC
CASRQQGPSYEQYF
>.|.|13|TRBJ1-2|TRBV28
TGTGCCAGCACCATACATCTTAACTATGGCTACACCTTC
CASTIHLNYGYTF
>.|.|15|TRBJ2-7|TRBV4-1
TGCGCCAGCAGCCAAGATGGGGGGATTACCTACGAGCAGTACTTC
CASSQDGGITYEQYF
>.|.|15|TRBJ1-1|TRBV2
TGTGCCAGCAGTGAAGCTGAGGCCCCAAACACTGAAGCTTTCTTT
CASSEAEAPNTEAFF
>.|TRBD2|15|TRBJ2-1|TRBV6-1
TGTGCCAGCGGATCGACTAGCGGGAGCAGTAATGAGCAGTTCTTC
CASGSTSGSSNEQFF
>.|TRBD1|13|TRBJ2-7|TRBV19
TGTGCCAGTAGTCCGGGACAGATCTACGAGCAGTACTTC
CASSPGQIYEQYF
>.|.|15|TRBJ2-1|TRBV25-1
TGTGCCAGCAGCGCAGGCGGGACGCCGTCTACTGAGCAGTTCTTC
CASSAGGTPSTEQFF
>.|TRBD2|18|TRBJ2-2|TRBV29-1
TGCAGCTATCTGGGGGGAACCGGGACTAGCGGGAACACCGGGGAGCTGTTTTTT
CSYLGGTGTSGNTGELFF
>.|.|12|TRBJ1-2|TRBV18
TGTGCCAGCTCACCGGGAGGGGAAGGCTACACCTTC
CASSPGGEGYTF
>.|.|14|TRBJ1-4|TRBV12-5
TGTGCTAGTGGCCGACAGTCAACTAATGAAAAACTGTTTTTT
CASGRQSTNEKLFF
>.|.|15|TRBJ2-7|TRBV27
TGTGCCAGCAGTTTCGGGGCTAGCGTCACCTACGAGCAGTACTTC
CASSFGASVTYEQYF
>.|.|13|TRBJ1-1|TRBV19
TGTGCCAGTAGTATTAGCGGGAACACTGAAGCTTTCTTT
CASSISGNTEAFF
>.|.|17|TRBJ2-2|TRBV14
TGTGCCAGCAGCCAAGCGTCGCAGGGCCCCCCGGTGGGGGAGCTGTTTTTT
CASSQASQGPPVGELFF
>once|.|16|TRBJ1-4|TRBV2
TGTGCCAGCAAGGTGGGGAGTGCAGCAACTAATGAAAAACTGTTTTTT
CASKVGSAATNEKLFF
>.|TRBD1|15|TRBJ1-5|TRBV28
TGTGCCAGCAGTCCGACAGGGAACCTGGATCAGCCCCAGCATTTT
CASSPTGNLDQPQHF
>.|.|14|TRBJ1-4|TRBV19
TGTGCCAGTAGGCGAGATACAGGGAACGAAAAACTGTTTTTT
CASRRDTGNEKLFF
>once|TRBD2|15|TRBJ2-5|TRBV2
TGTGCCAGCAATCGGGAGAGCGGGAGGACCGAGACCCAGTACTTC
CASNRESGRTETQYF
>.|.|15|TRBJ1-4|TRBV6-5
TGTGCCAGCAGTTACTCGGGCAGGGAGGACGAAAAACTGTTTTTT
CASSYSGREDEKLFF
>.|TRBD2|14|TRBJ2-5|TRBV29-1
TGCAGCGGGGCCTCGGGAGGGAGGGGAGAGACCCAGTACTTC
CSGASGGRGETQYF
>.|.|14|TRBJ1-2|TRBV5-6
TGTGCCAGCAGCTTGGCGTGGCCTAACTATGGCTACACCTTC
CASSLAWPNYGYTF
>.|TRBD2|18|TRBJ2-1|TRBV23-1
TGCGCCAGCAGTCAATCGAAGGTCGGGCGGGAGTATATCAGTGAGCAGTTCTTC
CASSQSKVGREYISEQFF
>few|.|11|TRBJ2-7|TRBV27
TGTGCCACCGGGGGTGCCTACGAGCAGTACTTC
CATGGAYEQYF
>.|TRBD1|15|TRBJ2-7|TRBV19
TGTGCCAGTAGTATAAGGGGACAGGGATCCTACGAGCAGTACTTC
CASSIRGQGSYEQYF
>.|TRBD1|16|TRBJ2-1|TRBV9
TGTGCCAGCAGCGTCTATACACTTGACAGGGTCGATGAGCAGTTCTTC
CASSVYTLDRVDEQFF
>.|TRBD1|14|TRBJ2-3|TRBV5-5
TGTGCCAGCAGCCATCGACAGGGGGAAGGGACGCAGTATTTT
CASSHRQGEGTQYF
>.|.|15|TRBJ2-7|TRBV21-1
TGTGCCAGCAGCAAAAACCGGACAGTCGCCTACGAGCAGTACTTC
CASSKNRTVAYEQYF
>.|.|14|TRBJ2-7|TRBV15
TGTGCCACCAGCAGAGATCAGGGTACCTACGAGCAGTACTTC
CATSRDQGTYEQYF
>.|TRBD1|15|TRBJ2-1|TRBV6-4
TGTGCCAGCAGTGCAGGACAGGGGAGTGGAAATGAGCAGTTCTTC
CASSAGQGSGNEQFF
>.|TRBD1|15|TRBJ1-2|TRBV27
TGTGCCAGCAGTTTGAGAGGGACAGGGGGCTATGGCTACACCTTC
CASSLRGTGGYGYTF
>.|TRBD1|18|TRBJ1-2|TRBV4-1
TGCGCCAGCAGCCAAGGTCACGTCCGGACAGGGATGTTGGGTGGCTACACCTTC
CASSQGHVRTGMLGGYTF
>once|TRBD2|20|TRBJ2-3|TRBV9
TGTGCCAGCAGCACCGAGGGGGGACCGGGACTAGCGGGAGAAAGAGATACGCAGTATTTT
CASSTEGGPGLAGERDTQYF
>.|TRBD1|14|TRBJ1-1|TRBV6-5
TGTGCCAGCAAGGGGGGACAGATGAACACTGAAGCTTTCTTT
CASKGGQMNTEAFF
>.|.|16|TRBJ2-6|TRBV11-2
TGTGCCAGCAGCTTAGGCCAGGTTGCTGGGGCCAACGTCCTGACTTTC
CASSLGQVAGANVLTF
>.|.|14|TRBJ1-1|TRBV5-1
TGCGCCAGCAGCTTTACGGACAGAACCACTGAAGCTTTCTTT
CASSFTDRTTEAFF
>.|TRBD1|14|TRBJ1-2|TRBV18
TGTGCCAGCTCACTCCGGGGGACAGGGGAAAGCTACACCTTC
CASSLRGTGESYTF
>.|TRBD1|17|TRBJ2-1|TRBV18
TGTGCCAGCTCACCACTTAATGGACAGGGGGCTTATAGTGAGCAGTTCTTC
CASSPLNGQGAYSEQFF
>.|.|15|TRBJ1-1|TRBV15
TGTGCCACCAGCCCACAACAGGGAAGTGGCACTGAAGCTTTCTTT
CATSPQQGSGTEAFF
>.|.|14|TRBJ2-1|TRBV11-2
TGTGCCAGCAGCTTGGCCACAGGGCGGAATGAGCAGTTCTTC
CASSLATGRNEQFF
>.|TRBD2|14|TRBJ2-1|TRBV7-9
TGTGCCAGCAGCTTACAGCGGGATAACAATGAGCAGTTCTTC
CASSLQRDNNEQFF
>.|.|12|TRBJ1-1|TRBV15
TGTGCCACCAGCAGGCAGGATTCTGAAGCTTTCTTT
CATSRQDSEAFF
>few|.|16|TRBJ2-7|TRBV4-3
TGCGCCAGCAGCCCCGGGGCAGGGGACCTTCCCTACGAGCAGTACTTC
CASSPGAGDLPYEQYF
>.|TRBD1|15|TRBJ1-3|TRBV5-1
TGCGCCAGCAGCACCGGACAGGGTGGTGGAAACACCATATATTTT
CASSTGQGGGNTIYF
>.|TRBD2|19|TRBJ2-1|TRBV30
TGTGCCTGGAGTCCTACCCTTATAGCGGGAGGTAGCTCCTACAATGAGCAGTTCTTC
CAWSPTLIAGGSSYNEQFF
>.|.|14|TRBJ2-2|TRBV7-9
TGTGCCAGCACCACTCTGGAGGGGACCGGGGAGCTGTTTTTT
CASTTLEGTGELFF
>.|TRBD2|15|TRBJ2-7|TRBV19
TGTGCCAGTAGCCCCGGCGGGAGGAGTTCCTACGAGCAGTACTTC
CASSPGGRSSYEQYF
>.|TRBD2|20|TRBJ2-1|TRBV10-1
TGCGCCAGCAGTTCAGTCGGACTAGCGGGAGGGACCACCACATACAATGAGCAGTTCTTC
CASSSVGLAGGTTTYNEQFF
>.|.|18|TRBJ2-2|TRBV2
TGTGCCAGCAGTGGGGGTGAGGGAGTATACATTAACACCGGGGAGCTGTTTTTT
CASSGGEGVYINTGELFF